This T cell receptor beta chain is drawn from a study of T cells after yellow fever vaccination (dated by TCRdb to 2018 to 2020). Concerning the study at large: Libraries from fractions with low cell numbers were prepared with the SMART-Seq v4 Ultra Low Input RNA kit. To follow T-cell clones before and after both primary and booster YFV17D yellow fever vaccination, bulk TCR alpha and beta repertoires underwent longitudinal sequencing. Bulk PBMC replicates and cell subsets were isolated from blood drawn at multiple timepoints before and after both primary and secondary immunization. Two healthy male donors made up the cohort, one aged 18 to 29 years and the other aged 30 to 39 years.

Sequencer: Illumina NovaSeq 6000. Synthesis of TCR cDNA relied on 5'RACE template switching, a step that introduced a universal primer site along with unique molecular identifiers. Priming of cDNA synthesis was performed from both the TCR alpha and TCR beta constant segments. Library amplification involved two PCR steps, and the second step added sample barcodes and sequencing adapters. Sequencing of libraries was performed on Illumina HiSeq 2500 (2x100 bp) or NovaSeq (2x150 bp). From the authors' description of their analysis: MIGEC handled demultiplexing of reads and collapsing into UMI consensus sequences, while MiXCR performed V(D)J alignment. Using edgeR on replicate PBMC samples, clonotypes were called vaccine-responding if FDR was below 0.01 and the log2 fold change was above 5 up to day 15. CD4 or CD8 identity was assigned to each bulk clonotype according to whether the clonotype was present at higher abundance in the sequenced CD4 repertoire or the sequenced CD8 repertoire. In-frame beta chains were kept once TCRdb had trimmed the public reads at Q25 with fastp and called clones with MiXCR. A single entry per CDR3 protein holds the most common genes and DNA from its merged rows. Clone size and V and J calls follow TCRdb, not the original study. Recorded for this sample are 250,000 to 350,000 distinct CDR3 sequences; around 10% of them occurred a single time. Clones ranked in the top ten supply 3% to 3.5% of the sample.

What this sample's treatment or condition label stands for: live attenuated yellow fever vaccine strain. A standard Ficoll-Paque protocol was used to isolate PBMCs from peripheral blood. Dynabeads CD4 and CD8 positive selection kits were used to isolate the CD4 and CD8 T-cell fractions. RNA was extracted with TriZol from bulk PBMCs, CD4 and CD8 fractions, and dextramer-positive and dextramer-negative fractions. Broad study findings and their caveats: A small fraction of clonotypes appeared in both the CD4 and CD8 compartments, likely as a result of convergent recombination. Compared with the primary T-cell response, the secondary T-cell response was weaker but faster, peaking on day 5 rather than day 15. Only a couple of donors were included in the study, so the extent to which the findings can be generalized is limited. Computational filtering was needed because FACS-sorted repertoires could contain abundant contaminating clonotypes from the bulk population. Most clones expanded after primary vaccination were re-detected after the booster (almost 97% of CD4 and 80% to 90% of CD8), suggesting broad memory maintenance.

This clonotype was seen a handful of times. This receptor's antigen is unknown. No clone much larger than this one lies a single base away; base qualities are absent. The CDR3 numbers 17 residues from cysteine through phenylalanine. The DNA shown is the 51-base CDR3, in frame from base 1. CDR1 is given as SGHRS and CDR2 as YFSETQ, both from the germline V gene. Germline trimming: 1 base from V, 3 bases from J; junction bases outside gene matches: 13. Recombination joined TRBV5-1 with TRBJ2-7, with 7 bases aligning to TRBD2. The receptor was isolated from a young man who received the YFV17D yellow fever vaccine. The sample consisted of CD4+ T cells sorted from PBMCs, taken 5 days after the yellow fever booster vaccination. The DNA is TGCGCCAGCAGCTTGTCATATCGGGGGGTAGCGGGCTACGAGCAGTACTTC. Its protein is CASSLSYRGVAGYEQYF. The variable domain in full, with residues beyond the CDR3 obtained from the reference TRBV5-1 and TRBJ2-7 genes, is KAGVTQTPRYLIKTRGQQVTLSCSPISGHRSVSWYQQTPGQGLQFLFEYFSETQRNKGNFPGRFSGRQFSNSRSEMNVSTLELGDSALYLCASSLSYRGVAGYEQYFGPGTRLTVT.